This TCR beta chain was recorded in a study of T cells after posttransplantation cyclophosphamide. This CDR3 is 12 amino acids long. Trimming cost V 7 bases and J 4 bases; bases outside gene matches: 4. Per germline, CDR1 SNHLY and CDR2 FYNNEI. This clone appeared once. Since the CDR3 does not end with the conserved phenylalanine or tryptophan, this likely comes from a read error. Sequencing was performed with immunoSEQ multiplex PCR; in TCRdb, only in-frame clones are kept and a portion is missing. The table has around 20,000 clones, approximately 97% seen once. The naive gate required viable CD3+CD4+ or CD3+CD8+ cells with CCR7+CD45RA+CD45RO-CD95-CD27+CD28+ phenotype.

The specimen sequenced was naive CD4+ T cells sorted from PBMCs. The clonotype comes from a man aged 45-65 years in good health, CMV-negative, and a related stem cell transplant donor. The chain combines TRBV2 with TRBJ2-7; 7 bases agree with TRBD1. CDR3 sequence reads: CASTDRVYEQYS. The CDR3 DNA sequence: TGTGCCAGCACCGACAGGGTATACGAGCAGTACTCC.